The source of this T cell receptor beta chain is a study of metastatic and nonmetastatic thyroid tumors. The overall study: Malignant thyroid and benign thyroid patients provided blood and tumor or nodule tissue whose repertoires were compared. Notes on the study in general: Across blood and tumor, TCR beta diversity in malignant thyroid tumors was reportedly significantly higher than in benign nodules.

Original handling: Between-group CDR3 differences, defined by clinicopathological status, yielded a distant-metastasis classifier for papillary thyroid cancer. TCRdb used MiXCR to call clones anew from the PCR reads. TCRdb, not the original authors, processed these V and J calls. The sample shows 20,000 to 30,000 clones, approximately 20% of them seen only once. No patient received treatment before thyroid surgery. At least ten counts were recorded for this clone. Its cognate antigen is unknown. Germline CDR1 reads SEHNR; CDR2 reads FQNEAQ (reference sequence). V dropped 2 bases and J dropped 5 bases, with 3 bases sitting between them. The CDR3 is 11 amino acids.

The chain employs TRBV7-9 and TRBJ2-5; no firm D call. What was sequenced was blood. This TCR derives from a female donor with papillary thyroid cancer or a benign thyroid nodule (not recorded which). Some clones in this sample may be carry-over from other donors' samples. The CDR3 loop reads CASSLMETQYF. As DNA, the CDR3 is TGTGCCAGCAGCTTAATGGAGACCCAGTACTTC.